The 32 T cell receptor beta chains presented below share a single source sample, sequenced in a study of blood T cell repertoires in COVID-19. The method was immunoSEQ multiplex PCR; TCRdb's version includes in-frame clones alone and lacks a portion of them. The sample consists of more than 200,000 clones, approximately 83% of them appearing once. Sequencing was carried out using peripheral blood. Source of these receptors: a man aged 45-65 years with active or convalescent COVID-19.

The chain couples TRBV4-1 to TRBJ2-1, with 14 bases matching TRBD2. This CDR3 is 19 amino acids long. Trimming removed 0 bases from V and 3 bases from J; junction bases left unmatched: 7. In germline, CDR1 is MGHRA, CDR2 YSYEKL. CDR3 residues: CASSQDRLAGGLYYNEQFF. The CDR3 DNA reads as TGCGCCAGCAGCCAAGACCGACTAGCGGGGGGGCTTTACTACAATGAGCAGTTCTTC.

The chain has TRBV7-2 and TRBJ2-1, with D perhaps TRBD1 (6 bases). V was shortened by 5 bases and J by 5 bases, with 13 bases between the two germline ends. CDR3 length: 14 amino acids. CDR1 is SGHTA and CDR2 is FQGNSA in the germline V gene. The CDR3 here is CASSKQGWDNEQFF. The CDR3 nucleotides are TGTGCCAGCAGCAAACAGGGTTGGGACAATGAGCAGTTCTTC.

CDR3 coding DNA: TGTGCCAGCAGCTTTGAGGTTCCCTCCTACGAGCAGTACTTC. Protein product: CASSFEVPSYEQYF. The chain carries TRBV5-6 and TRBJ2-7, with D uncertain. This CDR3 is built from 14 residues. Germline values: CDR1 SGHDT, CDR2 YYEEEE. V was shortened by 2 bases and J by 0 bases, with 9 bases between the two germline ends.

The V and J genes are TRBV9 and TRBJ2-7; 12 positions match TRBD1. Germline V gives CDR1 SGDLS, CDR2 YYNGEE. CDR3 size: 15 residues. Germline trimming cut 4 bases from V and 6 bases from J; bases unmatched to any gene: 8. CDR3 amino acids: CASSQGGTGGVEQYF. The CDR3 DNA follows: TGTGCCAGCAGCCAAGGGGGGACAGGGGGCGTCGAGCAGTACTTC.

CDR3 in DNA: TGCGCCAGCAGCTTAGGACAGGCCGGCAATCAGCCCCAGCATTTT. As protein: CASSLGQAGNQPQHF. The chain is built from TRBV5-1 and TRBJ1-5, with 7 nucleotides matching TRBD1. The CDR3 is made up of 15 amino acids. V lost 2 bases to trimming and J lost 2 bases; unmatched junction nucleotides: 4. From germline, CDR1 is SGHRS and CDR2 YFSETQ.

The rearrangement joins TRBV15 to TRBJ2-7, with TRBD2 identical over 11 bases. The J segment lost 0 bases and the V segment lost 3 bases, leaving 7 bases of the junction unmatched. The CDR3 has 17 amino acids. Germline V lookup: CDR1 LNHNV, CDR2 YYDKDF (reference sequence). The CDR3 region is CATSSLILAGDSYEQYF. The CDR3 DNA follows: TGTGCCACCAGCAGCCTAATACTAGCGGGGGACTCCTACGAGCAGTACTTC.

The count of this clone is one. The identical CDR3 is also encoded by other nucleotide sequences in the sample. The CDR3 DNA is TGCAGTGCTAGTAGGGGCACTGAAGCTTTCTTT. Translated, it gives CSASRGTEAFF. This chain joins TRBV20-1 and TRBJ1-1; weak D call: TRBD1 (5 bases). Trimming took 3 bases from V and 4 from J, leaving 6 bases between them. The CDR3 contains 11 residues. The germline V gene has CDR1 DFQATT and CDR2 SNEGSKA (reference sequence).

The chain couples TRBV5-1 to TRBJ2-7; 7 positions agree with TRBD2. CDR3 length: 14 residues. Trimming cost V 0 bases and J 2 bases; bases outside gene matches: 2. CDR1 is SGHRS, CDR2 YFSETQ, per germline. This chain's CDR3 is CASSLAAGAYEQYF. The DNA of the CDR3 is TGCGCCAGCAGCTTGGCTGCGGGGGCCTACGAGCAGTACTTC.

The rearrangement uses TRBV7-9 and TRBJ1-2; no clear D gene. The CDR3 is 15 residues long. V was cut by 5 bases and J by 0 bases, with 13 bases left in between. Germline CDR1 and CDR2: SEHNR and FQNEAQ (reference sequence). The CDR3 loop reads CASSLSVGSNYGYTF. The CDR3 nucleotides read TGTGCCAGCAGCCTAAGCGTGGGTTCTAACTATGGCTACACCTTC.

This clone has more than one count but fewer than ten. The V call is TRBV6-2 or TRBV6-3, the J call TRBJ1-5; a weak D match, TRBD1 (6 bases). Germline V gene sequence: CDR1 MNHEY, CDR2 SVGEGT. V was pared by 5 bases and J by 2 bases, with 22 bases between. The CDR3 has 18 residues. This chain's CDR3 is CASSTGTGIRVRNQPQHF. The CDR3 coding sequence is TGTGCCAGCAGTACTGGTACAGGGATAAGAGTCCGCAATCAGCCCCAGCATTTT.

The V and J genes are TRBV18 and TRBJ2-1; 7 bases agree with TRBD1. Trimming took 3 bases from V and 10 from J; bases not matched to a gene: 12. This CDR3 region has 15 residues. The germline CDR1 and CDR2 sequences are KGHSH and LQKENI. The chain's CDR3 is CASSPSHPQGDEQFF. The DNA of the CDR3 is TGTGCCAGCTCACCGTCTCATCCCCAGGGGGACGAGCAGTTCTTC.

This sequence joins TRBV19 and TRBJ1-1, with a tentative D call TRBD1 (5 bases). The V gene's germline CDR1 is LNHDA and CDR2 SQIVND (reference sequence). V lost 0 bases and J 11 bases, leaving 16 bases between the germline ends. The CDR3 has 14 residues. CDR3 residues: CASSIDRQGGFAFF. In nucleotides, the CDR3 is TGTGCCAGTAGTATAGATCGGCAGGGTGGATTTGCTTTCTTT.

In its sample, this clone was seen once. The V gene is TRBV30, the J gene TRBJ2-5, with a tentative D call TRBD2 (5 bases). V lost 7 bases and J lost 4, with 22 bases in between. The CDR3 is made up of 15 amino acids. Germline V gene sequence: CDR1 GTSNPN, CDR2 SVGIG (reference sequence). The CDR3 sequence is CASSQAEDLSETQYF. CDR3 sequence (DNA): TGTGCCTCGTCCCAAGCGGAAGATCTATCAGAGACCCAGTACTTC.

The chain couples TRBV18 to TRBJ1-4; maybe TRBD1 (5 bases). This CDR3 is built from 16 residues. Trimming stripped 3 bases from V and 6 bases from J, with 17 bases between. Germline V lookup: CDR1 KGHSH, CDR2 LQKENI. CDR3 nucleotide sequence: TGTGCCAGCTCACCGACCGAAGGGGCAGGGCATGAAAAACTGTTTTTT. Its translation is CASSPTEGAGHEKLFF.

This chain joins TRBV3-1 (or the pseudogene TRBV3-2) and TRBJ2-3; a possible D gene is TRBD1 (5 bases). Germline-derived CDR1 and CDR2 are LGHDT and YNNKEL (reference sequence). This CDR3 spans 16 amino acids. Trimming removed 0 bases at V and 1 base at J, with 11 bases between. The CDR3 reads CASSQDHSRGTDTQYF. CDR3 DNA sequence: TGTGCCAGCAGCCAAGATCATAGCAGGGGCACAGATACGCAGTATTTT.

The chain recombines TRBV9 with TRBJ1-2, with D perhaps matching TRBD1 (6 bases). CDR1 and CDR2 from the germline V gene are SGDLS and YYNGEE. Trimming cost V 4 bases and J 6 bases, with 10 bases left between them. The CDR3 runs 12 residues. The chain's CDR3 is CASSLRGNGYTF. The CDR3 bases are TGTGCCAGCAGCCTCAGGGGTAATGGCTACACCTTC.

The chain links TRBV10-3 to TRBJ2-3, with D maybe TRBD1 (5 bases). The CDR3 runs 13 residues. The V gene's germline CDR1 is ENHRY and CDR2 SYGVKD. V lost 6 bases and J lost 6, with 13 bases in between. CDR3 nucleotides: TGTGCCATCAGGTCAGGGCGTCCGGATACGCAGTATTTT. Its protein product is CAIRSGRPDTQYF.

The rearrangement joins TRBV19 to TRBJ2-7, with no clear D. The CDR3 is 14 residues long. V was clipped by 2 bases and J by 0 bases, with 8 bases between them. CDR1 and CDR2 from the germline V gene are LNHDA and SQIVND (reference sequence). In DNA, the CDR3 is TGTGCCAGTAGTATACTGGCAGACTCCTACGAGCAGTACTTC. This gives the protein CASSILADSYEQYF.

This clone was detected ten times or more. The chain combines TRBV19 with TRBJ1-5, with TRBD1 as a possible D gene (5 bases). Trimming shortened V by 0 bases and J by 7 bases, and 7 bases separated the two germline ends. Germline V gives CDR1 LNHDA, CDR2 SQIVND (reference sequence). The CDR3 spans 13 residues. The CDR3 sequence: CASSIDQGQPQHF. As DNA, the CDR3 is TGTGCCAGTAGTATAGATCAGGGACAGCCCCAGCATTTT.

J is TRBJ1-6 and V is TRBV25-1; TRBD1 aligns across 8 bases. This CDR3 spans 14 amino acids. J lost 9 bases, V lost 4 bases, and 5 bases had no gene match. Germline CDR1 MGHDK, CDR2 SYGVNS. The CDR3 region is CASSVGQEGSPLHF. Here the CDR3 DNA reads TGTGCCAGCAGTGTGGGACAGGAGGGTTCACCCCTCCACTTT.

CDR3 sequence (DNA): TGTGCCAGCTCCTTCTACAAATCAGACTTCCTTTTACATGAGACCCAGTACTTC. It encodes CASSFYKSDFLLHETQYF. V is TRBV18 and J is TRBJ2-5, with unresolved D. The CDR3 covers 18 residues. Germline-derived CDR1 and CDR2 are KGHSH and LQKENI. With 6 bases removed from V and 5 bases from J, the gap between germline ends came to 28 bases.

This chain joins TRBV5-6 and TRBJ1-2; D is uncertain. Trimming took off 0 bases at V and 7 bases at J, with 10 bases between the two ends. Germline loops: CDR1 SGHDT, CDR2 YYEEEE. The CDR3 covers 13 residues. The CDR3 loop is CASSLAVGGGYTF. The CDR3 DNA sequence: TGTGCCAGCAGCTTGGCCGTCGGCGGTGGCTACACCTTC. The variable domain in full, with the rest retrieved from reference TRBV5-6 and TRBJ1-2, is DAGVTQSPTHLIKTRGQQVTLRCSPKSGHDTVSWYQQALGQGPQFIFQYYEEEERQRGNFPDRFSGHQFPNYSSELNVNALLLGDSALYLCASSLAVGGGYTFGSGTRLTVV.

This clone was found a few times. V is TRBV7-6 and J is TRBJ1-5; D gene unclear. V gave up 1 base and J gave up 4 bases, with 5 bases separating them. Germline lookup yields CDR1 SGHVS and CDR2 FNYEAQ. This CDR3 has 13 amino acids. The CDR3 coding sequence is TGTGCCAGCAGCTTAGATCTAAATCAGCCCCAGCATTTT. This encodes CASSLDLNQPQHF.

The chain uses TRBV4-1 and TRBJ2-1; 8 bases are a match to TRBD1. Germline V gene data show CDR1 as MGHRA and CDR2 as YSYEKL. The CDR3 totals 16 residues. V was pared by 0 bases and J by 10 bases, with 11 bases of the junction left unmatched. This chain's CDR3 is CASSQESTGVGREQFF. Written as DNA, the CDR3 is TGCGCCAGCAGCCAAGAGTCGACAGGGGTCGGGCGGGAGCAGTTCTTC.

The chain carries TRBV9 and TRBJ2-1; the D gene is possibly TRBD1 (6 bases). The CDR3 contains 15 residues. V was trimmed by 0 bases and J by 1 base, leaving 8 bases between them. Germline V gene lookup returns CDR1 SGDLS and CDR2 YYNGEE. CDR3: CASSVGRGSYNEQFF. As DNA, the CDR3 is TGTGCCAGCAGCGTAGGCAGGGGTTCCTACAATGAGCAGTTCTTC.

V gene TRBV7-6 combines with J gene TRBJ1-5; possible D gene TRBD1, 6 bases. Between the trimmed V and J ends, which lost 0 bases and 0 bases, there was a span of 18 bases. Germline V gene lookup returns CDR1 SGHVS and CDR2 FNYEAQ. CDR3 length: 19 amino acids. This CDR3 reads CASSLALGAGRDSNQPQHF. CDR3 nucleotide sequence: TGTGCCAGCAGCTTAGCGTTGGGGGCAGGGAGGGATAGCAATCAGCCCCAGCATTTT.

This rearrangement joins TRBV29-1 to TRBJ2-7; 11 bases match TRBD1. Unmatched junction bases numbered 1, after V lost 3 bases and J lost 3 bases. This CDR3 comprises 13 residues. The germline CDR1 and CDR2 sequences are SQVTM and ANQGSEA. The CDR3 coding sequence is TGCAGCGTTGAGGGGACAGGGGGCTACGAGCAGTACTTC. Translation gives CSVEGTGGYEQYF.

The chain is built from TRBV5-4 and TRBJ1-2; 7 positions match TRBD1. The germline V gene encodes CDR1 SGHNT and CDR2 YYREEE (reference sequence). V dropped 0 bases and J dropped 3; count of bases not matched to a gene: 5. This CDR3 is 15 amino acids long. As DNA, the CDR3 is TGTGCCAGCAGCTTGGGACTAACAGGGGACTATGGCTACACCTTC. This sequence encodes CASSLGLTGDYGYTF.

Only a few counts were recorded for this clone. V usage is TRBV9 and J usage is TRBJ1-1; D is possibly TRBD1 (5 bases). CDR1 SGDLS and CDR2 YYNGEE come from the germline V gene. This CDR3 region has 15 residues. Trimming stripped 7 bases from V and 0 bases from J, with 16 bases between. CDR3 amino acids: CASGKTGPLNTEAFF. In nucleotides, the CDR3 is TGTGCCAGCGGTAAAACAGGACCCCTGAACACTGAAGCTTTCTTT.

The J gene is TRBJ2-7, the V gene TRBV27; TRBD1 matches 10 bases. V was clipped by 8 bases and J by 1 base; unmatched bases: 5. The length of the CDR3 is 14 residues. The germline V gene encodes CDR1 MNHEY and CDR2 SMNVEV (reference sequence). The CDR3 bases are TGTGCCAGCGTCGGGACAGGGGCTTCCTACGAGCAGTACTTC. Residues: CASVGTGASYEQYF.

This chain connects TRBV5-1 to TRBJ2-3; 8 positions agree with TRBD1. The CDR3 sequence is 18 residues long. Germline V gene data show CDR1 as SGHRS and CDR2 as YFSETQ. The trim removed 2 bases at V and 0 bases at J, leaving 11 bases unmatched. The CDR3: CASSFQIRGRSSTDTQYF. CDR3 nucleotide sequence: TGCGCCAGCAGCTTTCAAATCAGGGGGCGTTCTAGCACAGATACGCAGTATTTT.

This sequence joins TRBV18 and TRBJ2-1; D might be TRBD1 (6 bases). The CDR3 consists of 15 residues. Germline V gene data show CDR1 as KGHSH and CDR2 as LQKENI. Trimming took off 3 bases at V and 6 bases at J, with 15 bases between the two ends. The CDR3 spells CASSPNRAVGNEQFF. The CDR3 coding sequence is TGTGCCAGCTCACCGAACAGGGCGGTAGGCAATGAGCAGTTCTTC.